This is a list of T cell receptor beta chains from one sample in a study of post-analysis software for immune sequencing data. TCRdb reanalysed the PCR reads using MiXCR and keeps one entry per CDR3 protein. The sample yields 700,000 to 800,000 distinct CDR3 sequences, 25% to 30% seen once. The sequenced sample was blood. These receptors were collected from a girl aged 5-17 years with multiple sclerosis. The CDR3 runs from the conserved cysteine through the conserved F or W. D genes are given only for firm matches. Where a row states a size, it is once, few, many or the class of an expanded clone; other rows omit it.

abundance	d_gene	v_gene	j_gene	CDR3nt	CDR3aa
-	TRBD1	TRBV7-9	TRBJ1-5	TGTGCCAGCAGCTTACAGGGGGGAGGCAATCAGCCCCAGCATTTT	CASSLQGGGNQPQHF
-	TRBD1	TRBV5-4	TRBJ1-5	TGTGCCAGCAGCCGAGACAGGGCCCGGCAGCCCCAGCATTTT	CASSRDRARQPQHF
-	-	TRBV6-4	TRBJ1-2	TGTGCCAGCAGCCTCAGCGGGGGCGCTGGCTACACCTTC	CASSLSGGAGYTF
few	-	TRBV28	TRBJ2-7	TGTGCCAGCAGCCGAAATAACGGCTACGAGCAGTACTTC	CASSRNNGYEQYF
-	-	TRBV5-1	TRBJ1-1	TGCGCCAGCAGCCGAGAAGGGAACCCTGAAGCTTTCTTT	CASSREGNPEAFF
-	-	TRBV20-1	TRBJ1-2	TGCAGTGCTAGAGATCCCCAGGGAGTAAACTATGGCTACACCTTC	CSARDPQGVNYGYTF
few	-	TRBV10-3	TRBJ2-3	TGTGCCATCAGTGAGGGCCAGGGATGGGGCACAGATACGCAGTATTTT	CAISEGQGWGTDTQYF
-	-	TRBV7-2	TRBJ2-3	TGTGCCAGCAGCCCCTGGGAGGGGGCGATGACAGATACGCAGTATTTT	CASSPWEGAMTDTQYF
few	-	TRBV7-2	TRBJ2-7	TGTGCCAGCAGCTTAGTTGCGGGGGCCACCTACGAGCAGTACTTC	CASSLVAGATYEQYF
many	-	TRBV6-5	TRBJ2-5	TGTGCCAGCAGTTACGGGCCGGTCCAAGAGACCCAGTACTTC	CASSYGPVQETQYF
-	-	TRBV20-1	TRBJ2-5	TGCAGTGCTAGGGGGACGGAATTCCAAGAGACCCAGTACTTC	CSARGTEFQETQYF
few	-	TRBV28	TRBJ1-2	TGTGCCAGCAGTTTGCTAGGGGCATTAGGCTACACCTTC	CASSLLGALGYTF
few	TRBD2	TRBV20-1	TRBJ2-7	TGCAGTGCTAGTCTCCCGGGACTAATTTACGAGCAGTACTTC	CSASLPGLIYEQYF
few	-	TRBV20-1	TRBJ2-7	TGCAGTGCTAGAGGGGCCGAGCAGTACTTC	CSARGAEQYF
few	TRBD1	TRBV7-9	TRBJ2-4	TGTGCCAGCAGCACTGGGACAGCCCTAGCCAAAAGCATTCAGTACTTC	CASSTGTALAKSIQYF
-	-	TRBV4-3	TRBJ2-7	TGCGCCAGCAGCCAAGATCTTCGACGGGGTCCCCGCCTCGAGCAGTACTTC	CASSQDLRRGPRLEQYF
few	TRBD2	TRBV7-2	TRBJ2-7	TGTGCCAGCAGCTCACCTAGCGGGATCCTCTACGAGCAGTACTTC	CASSSPSGILYEQYF
few	-	TRBV7-9	TRBJ2-3	TGTGCCAGCAGCTTGGACCTTGAGCGGAGATACACAGATACGCAGTATTTT	CASSLDLERRYTDTQYF
-	-	TRBV4-3	TRBJ1-2	TGCGCCAGCAGCCAAGATTGGGGGGTAGTCCGCCTTTACTATGGCTACACCTTC	CASSQDWGVVRLYYGYTF
few	-	TRBV6-5	TRBJ2-5	TGTGCCAGCAGTTACTCAGGGGAGCGGGAGACCCAGTACTTC	CASSYSGERETQYF
few	-	TRBV4-3	TRBJ2-1	TGCGCCAGCAGCCCTACTAGGGGATACAATGAGCAGTTCTTC	CASSPTRGYNEQFF
-	-	TRBV2	TRBJ2-1	TGTGCCAGCACAGGTGACACCACCTACGAGCAGTTCTTC	CASTGDTTYEQFF
-	-	TRBV7-9	TRBJ2-1	TGTGCCTCGGGCCACTATGACAATGAGCAGTTCTTC	CASGHYDNEQFF
-	-	TRBV7-2	TRBJ2-1	TGTGCCAGCAGCTCAGCCCCCATCGGCTCACGAAGCAGTGAGCAGTTCTTC	CASSSAPIGSRSSEQFF
-	-	TRBV20-1	TRBJ1-5	TGCAGTGCTAGAAACCCGGGGCAGGAGGCGCAGCCCCAGCATTTT	CSARNPGQEAQPQHF
-	TRBD1	TRBV20-1	TRBJ1-4	TGCAGTGCTCTCGGGACAGGGGATGAAAAACTGTTTTTT	CSALGTGDEKLFF
once	-	TRBV28	TRBJ1-2	TGTGCCAGCAGGGTCCGTACTAACTATGGCTACACCTTC	CASRVRTNYGYTF
-	-	TRBV12-3/TRBV12-4	TRBJ2-7	TGTGCCAGCAGTTCCAGGGTAGGGGTGGAGCAGTACTTC	CASSSRVGVEQYF
few	-	TRBV7-6	TRBJ2-4	TGTGCCAGCAGCCCACAGGGTTTTAAAAACATTCAGTACTTC	CASSPQGFKNIQYF
-	-	TRBV20-1	TRBJ1-5	TGCAGTGCTAGCCAGCCCCAGCATTTT	CSASQPQHF
few	-	TRBV10-3	TRBJ2-3	TGTGCCATCAGTGAGAGTGTCATGACAGATACGCAGTATTTT	CAISESVMTDTQYF
-	-	TRBV12-3/TRBV12-4	TRBJ1-6	TGTGCCAGCAGTTTAGCCGGACAGCCTTTCCACTTT	CASSLAGQPFHF
-	-	TRBV4-3	TRBJ1-3	TGCGCCAGCAGCCAAGATTTTCTCGATACCATATATTTT	CASSQDFLDTIYF
-	TRBD1	TRBV28	TRBJ2-7	TGTGCCAGCAAGTCATCGGGACAGGGGCCCTCCGAGCAGTACTTC	CASKSSGQGPSEQYF
few	TRBD1	TRBV29-1	TRBJ1-1	TGCAGCGTAGTAGGGGGCGCGGACACTGAAGCTTTCTTT	CSVVGGADTEAFF
-	TRBD1	TRBV12-3/TRBV12-4	TRBJ2-6	TGTGCCAGCAGCGGGACAGGAAGCTCTGGGGCCAACGTCCTGACTTTC	CASSGTGSSGANVLTF
many	TRBD2	TRBV7-2	TRBJ2-7	TGTGCCAGCAGCCGACTAGCGGGAAGCTCCTACGAGCAGTACTTC	CASSRLAGSSYEQYF
few	TRBD2	TRBV4-3	TRBJ2-3	TGCGCCAGCAGCCAAGACCCTAGCGGGGGGGGAGATACGCAGTATTTT	CASSQDPSGGGDTQYF
-	TRBD2	TRBV7-2	TRBJ2-5	TGTGCCAGCAGCTTAATAACTAGCGGGGGCCTGGAGACCCAGTACTTC	CASSLITSGGLETQYF
few	TRBD2	TRBV20-1	TRBJ2-5	TGCAGTGCACCTCCACGGGGGGGCTGGGGGGAGACCCAGTACTTC	CSAPPRGGWGETQYF
-	TRBD1	TRBV12-3/TRBV12-4	TRBJ2-1	TGTGCCAGCAGTCGACAGGGGTACAAGTATGAGCAGTTCTTC	CASSRQGYKYEQFF
-	-	TRBV7-2	TRBJ2-3	TGTGCCAGCAGCTTAAGGGCGGGCCCTAGCACAGATGCGCAGTATTTT	CASSLRAGPSTDAQYF
many	TRBD2	TRBV24-1	TRBJ2-1	TGTGCCACCAGTGATTTCGGCGGGAGCATCAATGAGCAGTTCTTC	CATSDFGGSINEQFF
-	-	TRBV7-2	TRBJ2-3	TGTGCCAGCAGCTTAGGGGGGCACTCGGATACGCAGTATTTT	CASSLGGHSDTQYF
-	-	TRBV24-1	TRBJ2-1	TGTGCCACCAGTGATTGGGGCAGCAACAATGAGCAGTTCTTC	CATSDWGSNNEQFF
-	-	TRBV7-2	TRBJ2-3	TGTGCCAGCAGCTTAGCGCCGGACGAGACCGTAGATACGCAGTATTTT	CASSLAPDETVDTQYF
few	TRBD1	TRBV7-2	TRBJ2-3	TGTGCCAGCAAGGGGGCATCTTTATCCACAGATACGCAGTATTTT	CASKGASLSTDTQYF
few	-	TRBV24-1	TRBJ2-3	TGTGCCACCAGTGGCGGGACTTCTAGCACAGATACGCAGTATTTT	CATSGGTSSTDTQYF
many	-	TRBV7-2	TRBJ1-5	TGTGCCAGCAGCCCATCAGGGGGCAATCAGCCCCAGCATTTT	CASSPSGGNQPQHF
few	-	TRBV20-1	TRBJ2-3	TGCAGTGCTAACCCAAGGAGCACAGATACGCAGTATTTT	CSANPRSTDTQYF
few	TRBD2	TRBV20-1	TRBJ2-1	TGCAGTGCTAGTCCCACGACTAGCGGGAGAGATGAGCAGTTCTTC	CSASPTTSGRDEQFF
-	-	TRBV6-6	TRBJ2-3	TGTGCCAGCAGTTACTCTCCCCGTTTAGCGGCAGGCACAGATACGCAGTATTTT	CASSYSPRLAAGTDTQYF
-	TRBD1	TRBV6-2/TRBV6-3	TRBJ1-1	TGTGCCAGCAGCCCAGACAGGGTGGTTACTGAAGCTTTCTTT	CASSPDRVVTEAFF
-	-	TRBV4-1	TRBJ2-3	TGCGCCAGCAGCCAAGATCTCCAGCCAGATACGCAGTATTTT	CASSQDLQPDTQYF
few	-	TRBV7-2	TRBJ2-3	TGTGCCAGCAGCTTAAAGGGAGGTGGGGCCCCTAGCACAGATACGCAGTATTTT	CASSLKGGGAPSTDTQYF
-	TRBD1	TRBV7-2	TRBJ2-1	TGTGCCAGCAGCCGACAGGGATCGGTCGATGAGCAGTTCTTC	CASSRQGSVDEQFF
-	-	TRBV6-5	TRBJ1-2	TGTGCCAACAGTTACTCGTCCGGGGACTATGGCTACACCTTC	CANSYSSGDYGYTF
few	-	TRBV20-1	TRBJ2-5	TGCAGTGCCATGACTAGTCGGGAAGAGACCCAGTACTTC	CSAMTSREETQYF
few	-	TRBV6-5	TRBJ1-6	TGTGCCAACAGTTCAGCGTCTTATAATTCACCCCTCCACTTT	CANSSASYNSPLHF
few	TRBD1	TRBV10-3	TRBJ2-7	TGTGCCATCAGTGAGGGGATATCGACAGGGACCTCCTACGAGCAGTACTTC	CAISEGISTGTSYEQYF